This T cell receptor (beta chain) was observed in a study of regulatory T cells in long-lasting Graves disease. HTBI primers from iRepertoire and Arm-PCR of CDR3 regions yielded the TCR beta libraries. In TCRdb, the multiplex PCR reads were re-called with MiXCR into one record per CDR3 protein. This table holds approximately 400,000 distinct CDR3 sequences, under 15% found once. CDR3 length equals 14 residues. The ends lost 5 bases at V and 6 bases at J; junction bases unmatched: 3. Germline V gene sequence: CDR1 KGHDR, CDR2 SFDVKD. Time point given: newly diagnosed GD, antithyroid drugs for less than 3 months. Researchers made the TCR library from RNA that was extracted from PBMCs. This same sample was also taken into another study, of T cells in Graves' hyperthyroidism and ophthalmopathy. This second study says: When the TCR CDR3 underwent first-round RT-PCR, the HTBI primer set was used.

The sample here was peripheral blood mononuclear cells (PBMCs), taken at new diagnosis, from a patient treated with antithyroid drugs. The rearrangement joins TRBV24-1 to TRBJ2-7, with 13 bases lining up with TRBD2. This sequence originates from a woman aged 25 to 39 with Graves disease. CDR3 coding DNA: TGTGCCACCAGTGGGACTAGCGGGAGCGGCGAGCAGTACTTC. It codes for CATSGTSGSGEQYF.